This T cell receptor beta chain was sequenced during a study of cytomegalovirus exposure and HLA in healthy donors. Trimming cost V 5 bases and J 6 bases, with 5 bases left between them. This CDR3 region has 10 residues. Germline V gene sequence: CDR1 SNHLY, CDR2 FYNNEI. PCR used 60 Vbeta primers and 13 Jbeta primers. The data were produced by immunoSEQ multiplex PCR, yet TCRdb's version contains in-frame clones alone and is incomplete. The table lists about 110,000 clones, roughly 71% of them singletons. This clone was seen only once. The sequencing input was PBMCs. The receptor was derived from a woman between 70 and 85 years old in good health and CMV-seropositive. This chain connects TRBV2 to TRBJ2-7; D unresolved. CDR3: CASSLTEQYF. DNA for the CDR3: TGTGCCAGCAGTCTAACCGAGCAGTACTTC.